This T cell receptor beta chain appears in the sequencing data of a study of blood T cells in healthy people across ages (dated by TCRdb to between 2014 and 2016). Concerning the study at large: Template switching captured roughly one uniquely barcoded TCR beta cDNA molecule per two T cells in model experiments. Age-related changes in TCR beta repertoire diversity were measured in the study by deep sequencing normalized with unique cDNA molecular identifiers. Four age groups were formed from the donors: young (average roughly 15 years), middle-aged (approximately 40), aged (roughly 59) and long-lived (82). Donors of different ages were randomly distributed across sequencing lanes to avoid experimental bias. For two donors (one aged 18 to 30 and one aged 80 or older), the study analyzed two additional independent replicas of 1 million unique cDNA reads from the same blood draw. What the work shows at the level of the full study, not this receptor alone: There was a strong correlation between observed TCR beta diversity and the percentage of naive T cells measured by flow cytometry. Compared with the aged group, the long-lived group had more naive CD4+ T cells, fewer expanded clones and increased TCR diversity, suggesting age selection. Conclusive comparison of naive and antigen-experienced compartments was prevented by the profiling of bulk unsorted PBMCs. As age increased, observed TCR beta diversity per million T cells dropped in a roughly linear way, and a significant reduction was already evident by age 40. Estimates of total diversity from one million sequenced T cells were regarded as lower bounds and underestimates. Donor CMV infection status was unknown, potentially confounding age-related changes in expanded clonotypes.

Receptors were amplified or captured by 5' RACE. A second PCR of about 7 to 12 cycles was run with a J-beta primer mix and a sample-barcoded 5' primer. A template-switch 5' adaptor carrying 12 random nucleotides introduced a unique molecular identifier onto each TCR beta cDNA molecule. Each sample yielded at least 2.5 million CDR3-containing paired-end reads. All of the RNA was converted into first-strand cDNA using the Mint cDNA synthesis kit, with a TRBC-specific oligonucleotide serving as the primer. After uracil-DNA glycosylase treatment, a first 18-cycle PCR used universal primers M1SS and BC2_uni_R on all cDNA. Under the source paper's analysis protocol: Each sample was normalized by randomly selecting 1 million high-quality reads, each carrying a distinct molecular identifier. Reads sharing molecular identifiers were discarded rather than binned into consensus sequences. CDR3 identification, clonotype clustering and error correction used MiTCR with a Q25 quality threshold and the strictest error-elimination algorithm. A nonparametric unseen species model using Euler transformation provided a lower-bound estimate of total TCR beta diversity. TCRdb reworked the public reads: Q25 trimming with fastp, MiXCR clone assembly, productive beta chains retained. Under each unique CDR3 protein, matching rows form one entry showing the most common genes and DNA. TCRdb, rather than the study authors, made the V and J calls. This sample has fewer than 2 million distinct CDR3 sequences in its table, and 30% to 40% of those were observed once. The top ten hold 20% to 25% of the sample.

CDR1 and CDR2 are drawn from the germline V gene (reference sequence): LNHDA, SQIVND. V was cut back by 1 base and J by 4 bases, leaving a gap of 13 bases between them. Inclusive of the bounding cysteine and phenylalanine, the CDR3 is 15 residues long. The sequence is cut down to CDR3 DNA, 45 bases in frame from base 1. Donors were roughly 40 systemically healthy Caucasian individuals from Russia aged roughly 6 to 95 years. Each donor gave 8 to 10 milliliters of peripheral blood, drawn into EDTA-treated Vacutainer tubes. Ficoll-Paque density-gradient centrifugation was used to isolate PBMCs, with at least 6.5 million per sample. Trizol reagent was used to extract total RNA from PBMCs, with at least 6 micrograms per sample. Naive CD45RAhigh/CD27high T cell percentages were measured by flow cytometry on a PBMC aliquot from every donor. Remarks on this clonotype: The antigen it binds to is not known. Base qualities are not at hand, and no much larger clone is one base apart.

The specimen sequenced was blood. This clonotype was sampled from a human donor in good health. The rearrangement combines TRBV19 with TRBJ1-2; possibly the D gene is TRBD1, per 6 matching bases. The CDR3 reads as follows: CASSIAHREPYGYTF. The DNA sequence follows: TGTGCCAGTAGTATAGCGCACAGGGAGCCCTATGGCTACACCTTC.